This T cell receptor beta chain was profiled in a study of human T cells and chemical hapten exposure. The germline V gene encodes CDR1 KGHSH and CDR2 LQKENI. Trimming took 4 bases from V and 2 from J, leaving 8 bases between them. The CDR3 runs 14 residues. This clonotype was counted ten times or more. Time point specified: pre-sensitization, week 0. Sample treatment: therapeutic diphenylcyclopropenone sensitization with weekly scalp DPC. TCRdb re-called the RACE reads through MiXCR, storing one row per CDR3 protein. Of about 51,000 distinct CDR3 sequences listed, about a tenth are singletons. The sequenced sample was whole blood, obtained in connection with sensitization to the hapten diphenylcyclopropenone (DPC). The clonotype comes from a woman aged 40 to 49 with alopecia areata. Some clones in this sample may be carry-over from other donors' samples. The V gene is TRBV18, the J gene TRBJ2-2, with a weak D call TRBD2 (6 bases). CDR3 sequence (DNA): TGTGCCAGCTCACAGGGACTCAACACCGGGGAGCTGTTTTTT. It yields the protein CASSQGLNTGELFF.